The 26 T cell receptor beta chains in this list originate from one sample, sequenced in a study of cytomegalovirus exposure and HLA in healthy donors. 13 Jbeta primers and 60 Vbeta primers were used for the PCR. The method was immunoSEQ multiplex PCR; TCRdb's version includes in-frame clones alone and lacks a portion of them. The table shows around 140,000 clones, with about 9.2% occurring only once. The sequencing sample was made of PBMCs. All receptors come from a woman aged 35 to 49 in good health and CMV-seropositive.

This clone was seen a few times. The V and J genes are TRBV5-1 and TRBJ2-2, with 7 bases that match TRBD2. The V gene end was trimmed by 1 base and the J gene end by 1 base; junction bases not matched to a gene: 4. CDR1 and CDR2 (germline): SGHRS, YFSETQ. The CDR3 loop spans 16 amino acids. Written as DNA, the CDR3 is TGCGCCAGCAGCTTGCTAGCGGCCAAGAACACCGGGGAGCTGTTTTTT. This codes for CASSLLAAKNTGELFF.

This clone was picked up a small number of times. The genes are TRBV4-2 and TRBJ1-1; no clear D gene. This CDR3 has 15 residues. Germline lookup yields CDR1 LGHNA and CDR2 YNFKEQ. The V and J ends lost 0 bases and 1 base respectively, with 9 bases between them. The CDR3, as DNA: TGTGCCAGCAGCCAAGATCCACAGACGAACACTGAAGCTTTCTTT. Encoded protein: CASSQDPQTNTEAFF.

This clone turned up a few times. The chain is built from TRBV5-1 and TRBJ2-2; a weak D match, TRBD2 (6 bases). The CDR3 consists of 18 residues. V was pared by 0 bases and J by 0 bases, with 15 bases between. Germline values: CDR1 SGHRS, CDR2 YFSETQ. CDR3 DNA: TGCGCCAGCAGCTTGGCATCAGTAGCTAGCGCGAACACCGGGGAGCTGTTTTTT. This gives the protein CASSLASVASANTGELFF.

The chain couples TRBV6-1 to TRBJ2-7; D is perhaps TRBD2 (5 bases). Germline CDR1 reads MNHNS; CDR2 reads SASEGT. V lost 2 bases and J lost 1, with 18 bases in between. CDR3 length: 17 amino acids. The CDR3 sequence is CASSEIPRTGSSYEQYF. The CDR3 nucleotides are TGTGCCAGCAGTGAAATTCCTAGGACGGGGAGTTCCTACGAGCAGTACTTC.

The V gene is TRBV6-1, the J gene TRBJ1-5; D ambiguous. The germline V gene has CDR1 MNHNS and CDR2 SASEGT. Trimming removed 1 base from V and 5 bases from J, with 15 bases in between. CDR3 size: 16 residues. For the CDR3, the DNA is TGTGCCAGCAGTGAAGTGAGGGTCCTTTATGATCAGCCCCAGCATTTT. It yields the protein CASSEVRVLYDQPQHF.

J is TRBJ2-7 and V is TRBV5-4, with D possibly being TRBD1 (5 bases). V was shortened by 4 bases and J by 2 bases, with 10 bases between the two germline ends. Germline assignment: CDR1 SGHNT and CDR2 YYREEE (reference sequence). The CDR3 covers 13 residues. The CDR3 is CASSPDNTYEQYF. The CDR3 DNA sequence: TGTGCCAGCAGCCCGGACAATACCTACGAGCAGTACTTC.

The rearrangement joins TRBV4-1 to TRBJ1-1; 11 nucleotides match TRBD1. CDR3 length: 19 amino acids. Germline V gene sequence: CDR1 MGHRA, CDR2 YSYEKL. J lost 3 bases, V lost 0 bases, and 12 bases had no gene match. This CDR3 reads CASSQDQFRTGGADTEAFF. CDR3 bases: TGCGCCAGCAGCCAAGATCAGTTTAGGACAGGGGGCGCGGACACTGAAGCTTTCTTT.

The V gene is TRBV6-5, the J gene TRBJ1-1, with D maybe TRBD1 (5 bases). From germline, CDR1 is MNHEY and CDR2 SVGAGI. The CDR3 has 13 amino acids. Trimming left V 6 bases short and J 1 base short, with 9 bases between. The CDR3 DNA sequence: TGTGCCAGCAGACCAGACAGGAACACTGAAGCTTTCTTT. This encodes CASRPDRNTEAFF.

The table lists this clone with a few counts. The chain uses TRBV27 and TRBJ2-1; possible D gene TRBD2, 6 bases. The CDR3 contains 16 residues. Trimming took 0 bases from V and 4 from J, leaving 13 bases between them. Germline V gene data show CDR1 as MNHEY and CDR2 as SMNVEV (reference sequence). The DNA for the CDR3 is TGTGCCAGCAGTTTATCGACGAGGCGGGGATACAATGAGCAGTTCTTC. Amino acids: CASSLSTRRGYNEQFF.

This clone has a handful of counts. This chain links TRBV5-1 with TRBJ2-1, with D possibly TRBD1 on 6 matching bases. Trimming shortened V by 0 bases and J by 11 bases, and 9 bases separated the two germline ends. Germline loops: CDR1 SGHRS, CDR2 YFSETQ. This CDR3 has 12 residues. The CDR3 DNA reads as TGCGCCAGCAGCTTGGGTGGGGGCCAGCAGTTCTTC. It specifies CASSLGGGQQFF.

This clone appeared a few times. The rearrangement uses TRBV7-2 and TRBJ2-1; 11 bases fit TRBD2. This CDR3 is 16 amino acids long. The V gene's germline CDR1 is SGHTA and CDR2 FQGNSA. The V segment lost 3 bases and the J segment 7 bases; nucleotides outside the gene matches: 8. DNA for the CDR3: TGTGCCAGCAGCTTTAGCGGGGGGGCGGGGGATAATGAGCAGTTCTTC. This codes for CASSFSGGAGDNEQFF.

The chain is built from TRBV2 and TRBJ2-7, with a possible D match to TRBD2 (6 bases). The CDR3 is 20 residues long. V dropped 4 bases and J dropped 1 base, with 29 bases sitting between them. Germline loops: CDR1 SNHLY, CDR2 FYNNEI. In DNA form, the CDR3 reads TGTGCCAGCAGTGGAGGAGGGAAAGGTCCTCTCTCTATAGGATCCTACGAGCAGTACTTC. As protein: CASSGGGKGPLSIGSYEQYF. The full variable domain, in which reference TRBV2 and TRBJ2-7 provide the parts outside the CDR3, is EPEVTQTPSHQVTQMGQEVILRCVPISNHLYFYWYRQILGQKVEFLVSFYNNEISEKSEIFDDQFSVERPDGSNFTLKIRSTKLEDSAMYFCASSGGGKGPLSIGSYEQYFGPGTRLTVT.

The V call is TRBV7-9, the J call TRBJ1-5; 10 bases align to TRBD1. The CDR3 totals 16 residues. Per the germline V gene, CDR1 is SEHNR and CDR2 is FQNEAQ (reference sequence). The V segment lost 4 bases and the J segment 3 bases; nucleotides outside the gene matches: 6. This CDR3 is CASSSGQGDPNQPQHF. As DNA, the CDR3 is TGTGCCAGCAGCTCCGGACAGGGGGACCCCAATCAGCCCCAGCATTTT.

The rearrangement uses TRBV27 and TRBJ2-5; a possible D gene is TRBD1 (5 bases). Trimming shortened V by 4 bases and J by 1 base, and 16 bases separated the two germline ends. The CDR3 is made up of 16 amino acids. CDR1 is MNHEY, CDR2 SMNVEV, per germline (reference sequence). CDR3 residues: CASSSRVVGFQETQYF. CDR3 sequence (DNA): TGTGCCAGCAGTTCCAGGGTCGTAGGATTCCAAGAGACCCAGTACTTC.

This clone showed up just a few times. This chain uses TRBV19 with TRBJ2-3; tentatively, D is TRBD2 (6 bases). The CDR3 contains 16 residues. The V end lost 3 bases, the J end lost 2 bases, and 15 bases lay between the germline ends. Germline CDR1 and CDR2: LNHDA and SQIVND (reference sequence). This CDR3 reads CASSILPGLNTDTQYF. In nucleotides, the CDR3 is TGTGCCAGTAGTATTCTACCGGGACTGAACACAGATACGCAGTATTTT.

The chain links TRBV2 to TRBJ2-7; D is perhaps TRBD1 (6 bases). Germline V CDR1 and CDR2: SNHLY, FYNNEI. The CDR3 sequence is 11 residues long. V shed 8 bases and J shed 3 bases, with 8 bases lying between them. The CDR3 here is CASRDNYEQYF. CDR3 nucleotides: TGTGCCAGCCGGGACAACTACGAGCAGTACTTC.

This clone has a handful of counts. The CDR3 DNA sequence: TGTGCCAGCAGTGGTCGAACTAGCGGGGTAGAGACCCAGTACTTC. It encodes CASSGRTSGVETQYF. The chain links TRBV2 to TRBJ2-5, with 10 positions matching TRBD2. The CDR3 is 15 residues long. Looked up from germline, CDR1 is SNHLY and CDR2 is FYNNEI. The V and J ends lost 4 bases and 4 bases, in that order; junction bases with no gene match: 6.

The chain recombines TRBV14 with TRBJ2-3, with 13 positions matching TRBD2. CDR3 length equals 16 residues. V shed 4 bases, J shed 5 bases, and the junction held 6 bases outside the gene matches. Per germline, CDR1 SGHDN and CDR2 FVKESK. CDR3 in amino acids: CASSLWTSGGGDTQYF. The DNA of the CDR3 is TGTGCCAGCAGCCTTTGGACTAGCGGGGGTGGAGATACGCAGTATTTT.

This clone came up a few times. V is TRBV9 and J is TRBJ2-7, with TRBD2 as a possible D gene (7 bases). This CDR3 is 14 amino acids long. The germline V gene encodes CDR1 SGDLS and CDR2 YYNGEE. Trimming removed 2 bases at V and 6 bases at J, with 15 bases between. Written as DNA, the CDR3 is TGTGCCAGCAGCGTGGGAGGGGGGGAAAGCGAGCAGTACTTC. It codes for CASSVGGGESEQYF.

The chain combines TRBV7-9 with TRBJ2-4; TRBD1 matches at 8 bases. V was clipped by 2 bases and J by 0 bases; unmatched bases: 0. The CDR3 length is 15 residues. The germline V gene has CDR1 SEHNR and CDR2 FQNEAQ (reference sequence). CDR3 amino acids: CASSLTGGAKNIQYF. CDR3 DNA: TGTGCCAGCAGCTTAACAGGGGGAGCCAAAAACATTCAGTACTTC.

The J gene is TRBJ1-6, the V gene TRBV6-1; tentative D call: TRBD1 (6 bases). The CDR3 has 15 residues. V was pared by 4 bases and J by 10 bases, with 17 bases between. CDR1 and CDR2 (germline): MNHNS, SASEGT. The CDR3, as DNA: TGTGCCAGCAGTGTCCTTAACAGGGATGAATCACCCCTCCACTTT. Its protein is CASSVLNRDESPLHF.

J is TRBJ2-1 and V is TRBV2, with TRBD1 identical over 9 bases. The germline V gene has CDR1 SNHLY and CDR2 FYNNEI. V lost 10 bases, J lost 8 bases, and 12 bases stayed unmatched. This CDR3 has 14 residues. CDR3 bases: TGTGCCACCGAAAAACAGACAGGGGGATATGAGCAGTTCTTC. This sequence encodes CATEKQTGGYEQFF.

This chain uses TRBV11-2 with TRBJ2-3; tentative D call: TRBD2 (5 bases). Trimming took off 0 bases at V and 5 bases at J, with 6 bases between the two ends. Germline V gives CDR1 SGHAT, CDR2 FQNNGV. This CDR3 comprises 13 residues. The chain's CDR3 is CASSLDREDTQYF. CDR3 in DNA: TGTGCCAGCAGCTTAGATCGGGAAGATACGCAGTATTTT.

This rearrangement joins TRBV6-5 to TRBJ1-1; maybe TRBD1 (5 bases). Trimming removed 7 bases at V and 2 bases at J, with 11 bases between. Germline V CDR1 and CDR2: MNHEY, SVGAGI. This CDR3 contains 13 residues. The CDR3 region is CASTATANTEAFF. Written as DNA, the CDR3 is TGTGCCAGCACGGCGACAGCAAACACTGAAGCTTTCTTT.

The genes are TRBV2 and TRBJ1-1; no definite D call. V shed 7 bases and J shed 1 base, with 10 bases lying between them. Germline V gene lookup returns CDR1 SNHLY and CDR2 FYNNEI. This CDR3 comprises 13 residues. The CDR3 bases are TGTGCCAGCACCCTCAGCGGGAACACTGAAGCTTTCTTT. It yields the protein CASTLSGNTEAFF.

The gene calls are TRBV9 and TRBJ2-1; D is possibly TRBD1 (6 bases). Germline V gives CDR1 SGDLS, CDR2 YYNGEE. V was pared by 2 bases and J by 12 bases, with 15 bases between. The CDR3 length is 13 residues. The CDR3 coding sequence is TGTGCCAGCAGCGTCCACGGGGAAGGGGGGCAGTTCTTC. It translates to CASSVHGEGGQFF. The full variable domain, with the rest looked up from reference TRBV9 and TRBJ2-1, is DSGVTQTPKHLITATGQRVTLRCSPRSGDLSVYWYQQSLDQGLQFLIQYYNGEERAKGNILERFSAQQFPDLHSELNLSSLELGDSALYFCASSVHGEGGQFFGPGTRLTVL.